What follows describes a single T cell receptor beta chain. The antigen this receptor binds is unknown. The cohort consisted of approximately 670 healthy bone marrow donors. At the time of sampling, all cohort members were nominally healthy, though unrecorded immune exposures were likely present. The donor tested CMV seropositive and was one of the 289 seropositive cohort members. A peripheral blood sample was provided by each donor, and peripheral blood mononuclear cells were used for TCR beta sequencing. Genomic DNA was extracted from the blood cell samples with the Qiagen DNeasy Blood Extraction Kit. This record belongs to a study of cytomegalovirus exposure and HLA in healthy donors (dated by TCRdb to about 2017). General notes on the study: According to an earlier analysis of around 600 of the donors, about 179 million T cells yielded 117 million unique TCR beta sequences and 276 Gb of sequence data. Across 300 to 400 genotyped donors of the cohort, an average of roughly 250,000 unique TCR beta nucleotide sequences per donor were sequenced, and roughly 18% of those sequences were non-productive. HLA typing covered class I and class II loci at four-digit resolution. A later genetic analysis used genome-wide SNP genotypes for about 65% of the 666 donors, treating that subset as a discovery cohort. All discovery cohort repertoires had been generated using a single sequencing platform. Roughly 5 DR-DQ haplotypes were handled as single units for association and clustering, since linkage in the cohort was strong. A separate validation cohort of about 110 different subjects was used in addition to the roughly 700-subject first cohort. An earlier analysis of 587 of the donors used high-throughput TCR beta sequencing to judge whether each TCR beta V gene segment behaved as functional or pseudogenic. Typing coverage differed by locus: A, B, C, DRB1 and DQB1 were typed in roughly 620-630 donors, DQA1 in 522, DPA1 in 600 to 610, and DPB1 in 400 to 490. Rather than using new phenotypic data, the later analysis identified candidate immune exposures from TCR beta sequences and from how often those sequences occurred across donors. The genetic ancestry cluster associated with self-reported Caucasian donors included 65% to 90% of the roughly 360 genotyped donors. A later analysis re-examined previously published TCR beta repertoires from 610 or so donors and added high-resolution HLA genotyping to investigate patterns of TCR occurrence. An early release that covered some 630 HLA-typed donors contained approximately 300 gigabases of sequencing data and roughly 84 million unique TCR sequences. The study aimed to test whether signatures of past pathogen exposure could be identified by cataloging public T cell receptors. The study combined high-throughput TCR immunosequencing, statistical association of individual TCRs with disease status, and machine learning to predict cytomegalovirus infection status. The study used immunosequencing to profile the T cell repertoires of approximately 690 subjects and linked those repertoires to cytomegalovirus serostatus. Donor age, sex, ethnicity and CMV serostatus were collected together with the repertoire data. The investigation overall reported the following: Because some donors lacked HLA typing at each locus, the association tests relied only on the typed subset. A later analysis reported that several top co-occurrence clusters appeared linked to parvovirus B19, influenza, CMV and Epstein-Barr virus. Compared with the roughly 670-donor mean, donors in an Asian-associated ancestry cluster had fewer N-insertions in productive TCRs, according to a later genetic analysis. In the study, 150 to 200 TCR beta chains were listed as associated with cytomegalovirus. Across donors, most TCR sequences were observed very rarely, whereas some public TCRs were present in many individuals. A further reported finding was that TCR beta sequences accurately predicted the HLA-A and HLA-B alleles for most subjects in the first cohort. Some IMGT-functional V segments, including TRBV6-2 and TRBV6-3, could not be told apart with the 87-base-pair reads, so those segments were excluded. In an earlier analysis of a few hundred of the donors, most TCR beta V segments were observed in productive rearrangements about 90% or about 30% of the time, broadly matching IMGT annotations. The authors suggested that the approach could potentially be generalized to other disease states and immunological phenotypes. This cohort had only TCR beta chains sequenced, and the lack of alpha or paired-chain data limited which features could be detected. In a later analysis, TCR association rates were found to vary across HLA loci, with the most associated TCRs seen for DRB1 alleles and the fewest for HLA-C alleles. Because counts were too low, seventeen rarely observed V segments, including chromosome 9 orphons, were excluded from the earlier analysis of 587 of the donors. Correlated functional status among segregating V segments might reflect linkage disequilibrium, but an unknown experimental factor could not be ruled out. In a later analysis, HLA-associated TCR beta chains showed more clonal expansion and lower generation probabilities than non-associated chains that were equally common. Assigning TCR associations to individual alleles was difficult when HLA alleles, especially DR and DQ, strongly co-occurred. Specific HLA alleles were associated with 18,000 or so TCR beta sequences at a false discovery rate of 0.05 in a later analysis. The sequencing pipeline was judged likely to have produced a cluster of highly shared sequence variants as a technical artifact. In a later analysis, most CMV-associated TCR beta chains were found to appear HLA-restricted, with HLA associations seemingly driven largely by CMV exposure. In vitro tests confirmed that a few of the cytomegalovirus-associated TCR beta chains recognize cytomegalovirus antigens. V-gene and J-gene trimming of TCR beta chains was associated with a missense DCLRE1C variant in a later genetic analysis, and the association was replicated in an independent cohort. For the cohort, immune exposure information was limited to CMV serostatus. In both the original and validation cohorts, the classifier was reported to diagnose cytomegalovirus status with high specificity and sensitivity. Presence/absence analyses assumed roughly uniform sequencing depth across donors, an assumption that may not hold.

From a lookup of the germline V gene (reference sequence), CDR1 and CDR2 are PRHDT and FYEKMQ. V and J are trimmed by 4 bases and 5 bases, and the gene matches miss 11 bases of the junction. Reading from cysteine to phenylalanine, the CDR3 counts 16 amino acids. CDR3 DNA is the only sequence kept; it has 48 bases, read in frame from the first base. Libraries were constructed by the immunoSEQ multiplex PCR assay. A mixture of 60 forward primers for TCR Vbeta segments and 13 reverse primers for TCR Jbeta segments was used in the multiplex PCR. Amplification of the CDR3 region of rearranged TCR beta genes was performed with a multiplex PCR assay on genomic DNA. Amplified TCR beta libraries were sequenced as 87-base-pair reads on the Illumina HiSeq System. Under the source paper's analysis protocol: Across the 670 or so repertoires, a later analysis counted 75 million to 90 million unique TCR beta chains, around 11 million of which were shared by at least two donors. To remove PCR and sequencing errors, raw reads were error-corrected and collapsed into unique sequences using a nearest-neighbor algorithm that merged closely related sequences. CDR3 sequences were aligned to IMGT reference sequences to assign V, D and J gene segments. For a sequence to be retained, a match of at least six nucleotides to both a V gene segment and a J gene segment was required. A rearrangement counted as productive if the CDR3 had no stop codons and remained in frame with V and J, and every other rearrangement counted as non-productive. Following IMGT convention, CDR3 was defined as the stretch from the second conserved V-encoded cysteine to the conserved J-encoded phenylalanine. The earlier analysis of 500 to 600 of the donors excluded sequences that lacked an unambiguous match to a single V gene segment. An earlier analysis of 587 of the donors called V segments functional above 56.7% productive rearrangements and segregating when the between-donor standard deviation exceeded 5%. A statistical classification framework was built to diagnose cytomegalovirus status from the catalog of TCR beta chain sequences. A later analysis assigned V and J genes by comparing TCR nucleotide sequences with IMGT/GENE-DB human TR gene sequences. In a later analysis, CDR3 sequences and most-parsimonious VDJ recombination scenarios were assigned using the TCRdist pipeline. In a later analysis, each TCR beta chain was defined by its CDR3 amino acid sequence together with its V-gene family, and reads lacking a unique V-gene family were excluded. In a later analysis, 450 to 600 highly shared, low-generation-probability nucleotide sequences were removed to address suspected cross-contamination and a sequencing artifact. In a later analysis, a clonal expansion index was calculated for each public chain from normalized within-repertoire ranks of inferred template counts. In a later analysis, generation probabilities were computed using a VDJ recombination model fitted to out-of-frame rearrangements, and the results were checked against IGoR. A later analysis scored TCR-TCR, TCR-HLA and TCR-CMV co-occurrence with hypergeometric tests, applying a repertoire-size bias correction to TCR pairs. A later analysis estimated false discovery rates by permuting HLA or CMV assignments 20 times. In a later analysis, co-occurring TCRs were grouped using DBSCAN, with TCRdist sequence similarity added in when clustering inside HLA-allele-positive subsets. Repertoires with fewer than 30,000 or more than 120,000 public chains, plus five repertoires with anomalous nucleotide sharing, were excluded from co-occurrence clustering. The clones in this table, taken by TCRdb from immuneACCESS, are in-frame only. Not every clone is retained; where verified, under half of the shortfall comes from an unresolved V gene, and the cause of the rest is unknown. V and J calls and clone size are given by that table; D and trimming were obtained from the DNA. The table for this sample shows 150,000 to 200,000 clones. The ten largest account for 0.79% of the sample.

The receptor was isolated from a woman aged 18 to 35 in good health and CMV-seropositive. The chain is assembled from TRBV13 and TRBJ2-7; 10 bases in the junction line up with TRBD2. Sample: PBMCs. The CDR3 protein: CASSSRGSGRINEQYF. The nucleotide sequence is given as TGTGCCAGCAGCTCCCGGGGTAGCGGGAGGATCAACGAGCAGTACTTC.